The entry that follows covers one TCR beta chain sequence. In this CDR3 the conserved last residue, phenylalanine or tryptophan, is missing, so a read error is likely. The DNA is left out, because the CDR3 cannot be placed on it with certainty; the CDR3 is given as TCRdb lists it. TCRdb called the 5' RACE reads again in MiXCR, with one record for every CDR3 protein. The table lists about 140,000 distinct CDR3 sequences, about 4% of them singletons. Inclusive of both ends, the CDR3 amounts to 15 amino acids. Germline CDR1 is DFQATT and CDR2 is SNEGSKA (reference sequence). This entry comes from a study of human T cells and chemical hapten exposure. Unfractionated whole blood yielded total RNA.

The receptor was isolated from a female donor in good health. The rearrangement joins TRBV20-1 to TRBJ2-7; TRBD1 was called by the table and not checked on the DNA. CDR3 sequence reads: CSATRGGGAAAEQEG.